This T cell receptor (beta chain) was observed in a study of T cells after yellow fever vaccination. Overall study context: Fractions of low cell number were prepared using SMART-Seq v4 Ultra Low Input. General observations from the study: Subsequent to the booster, the majority of primary-vaccination clones reappeared (around 97% CD4, 85% to 90% CD8). Researchers noted that a small share of clonotypes showed up in both CD4 and CD8 compartments.

The CDR3 is made up of 15 amino acids. Germline CDR1 SEHNR, CDR2 FQNEAQ (reference sequence). The junction had 6 bases not matched to a gene; V was cut back by 4 bases and J by 6 bases. Of note for this clonotype: What it binds is unknown.

5'RACE template switching generated TCR cDNA, adding a universal primer site and UMIs. TCRdb itself ran the 5' RACE reads through MiXCR, one entry per CDR3 protein. The sample records over 150,000 distinct CDR3 sequences, approximately 6.2% being singletons. This sequence was found in a man between 18 and 29 years old who received the YFV17D yellow fever vaccine. The rearrangement uses TRBV7-9 and TRBJ1-4; 9 nucleotides align to TRBD1. Sequencing was performed on CD4+ T cells sorted from PBMCs, taken on the day of the first yellow fever vaccination. CDR3 region: CASSYQQGADEKLFF. The CDR3 nucleotides are TGTGCCAGCAGCTACCAACAGGGGGCCGATGAAAAACTGTTTTTT. Using reference TRBV7-9 and TRBJ1-4 for the parts outside the CDR3, the full variable domain is DTGVSQNPRHKITKRGQNVTFRCDPISEHNRLYWYRQTLGQGPEFLTYFQNEAQLEKSRLLSDRFSAERPKGSFSTLEIQRTEQGDSAMYLCASSYQQGADEKLFFGSGTQLSVL.